Each of the 25 T cell receptor beta chains below was sequenced from the same sample in a study of siplizumab effects on memory and regulatory T cells. Method: immunoSEQ multiplex PCR; TCRdb's copy keeps in-frame clones and lacks some. Found here are fewer than 60,000 clones, about 93% of them singletons; the top ten hold roughly 17%. The sample was CD8+ T cells sorted from blood. The origin of the receptors is a human donor in good health.

J is TRBJ2-5 and V is TRBV28; possible D gene TRBD2, 5 bases. The last part of the DNA fits TRBJ2-7 better; the J call may be wrong. The length of the CDR3 is 16 residues. Germline V CDR1 and CDR2: MDHEN, SYDVKM. The DNA for the CDR3 is TGTGCCAGCAGTTCGCAAAAATGGACTCCTTCCCACGAGCAGTACTTC. It specifies CASSSQKWTPSHEQYF.

The J gene is TRBJ2-5, the V gene TRBV6-1; tentatively, D is TRBD1 (5 bases). The better agreement between TRBJ2-7 and the DNA end casts doubt on the J call. The CDR3 is made up of 15 amino acids. Germline lookup yields CDR1 MNHNS and CDR2 SASEGT. The CDR3 loop reads CASSEPVGAFGEQYF. In DNA form, the CDR3 reads TGTGCCAGCAGTGAACCAGTAGGGGCGTTTGGCGAGCAGTACTTC.

V is TRBV20-1 and J is TRBJ2-2, with D unclear. Germline V lookup: CDR1 DFQATT, CDR2 SNEGSKA (reference sequence). Trimming took 3 bases from V and 6 from J, leaving 5 bases between them. CDR3 length: 11 amino acids. Here the CDR3 reads CSASTAGELFF. The CDR3 DNA sequence: TGCAGTGCTAGTACCGCCGGGGAGCTGTTTTTT.

V is TRBV11-2 and J is TRBJ2-1; unclear D gene. CDR3 length equals 13 residues. CDR1 is SGHAT, CDR2 FQNNGV, per germline. V was clipped by 7 bases and J by 1 base, with 8 bases between them. The CDR3 sequence is CASNLGSYNEQFF. The CDR3 DNA is TGTGCCAGCAACCTGGGGTCCTACAATGAGCAGTTCTTC.

The chain couples TRBV6-1 to TRBJ2-1, with D tentatively TRBD2 (6 bases). The ends were cut back, 3 bases at V and 5 bases at J, with 20 bases in the middle. The CDR3 consists of 17 residues. CDR1 is MNHNS, CDR2 SASEGT, per germline. The chain's CDR3 is CASSDILISGQHNEQFF. The CDR3, as DNA: TGTGCCAGCAGTGATATCTTGATTAGCGGACAACACAATGAGCAGTTCTTC.

As concerns this clone: The sample holds other DNA sequences that translate to the same CDR3. The chain combines TRBV27 with TRBJ2-1; D is unresolved. Germline assignment: CDR1 MNHEY and CDR2 SMNVEV (reference sequence). V was shortened by 9 bases and J by 1 base, with 10 bases between the two germline ends. This CDR3 has 13 amino acids. CDR3 in amino acids: CASSLGSYNEQFF. The CDR3 DNA reads as TGTGCCAGTAGTCTGGGGTCCTACAATGAGCAGTTCTTC.

V usage is TRBV7-2 and J usage is TRBJ2-7; possibly TRBD1 or TRBD2 for D (5 bases each). V dropped 5 bases and J dropped 5 bases, with 13 bases sitting between them. The CDR3 runs to 13 residues. Germline CDR1 is SGHTA and CDR2 is FQGNSA. The CDR3 here is CASSPGPGDEQYF. CDR3 DNA: TGTGCCAGCAGCCCGGGGCCAGGCGACGAGCAGTACTTC.

About this clone itself: The germline gene is not matched at one end of the junction; a read error may be the cause. The genes are TRBV19 and TRBJ1-3; no clear D. The CDR3 totals 11 residues. The germline CDR1 and CDR2 sequences are LNHDA and SQIVND (reference sequence). The CDR3 sequence: CASGPINRVNF. CDR3 DNA: TGTGCCAGTGGACCTATCAACCGGGTGAATTTT. Filled out from reference TRBV19 and TRBJ1-3, the complete variable domain reads DGGITQSPKYLFRKEGQNVTLSCEQNLNHDAMYWYRQDPGQGLRLIYYSQIVNDFQKGDIAEGYSVSREKKESFPLTVTSAQKNPTAFYLCASGPINRVNFGEGSWLTVV.

This chain links TRBV7-9 with TRBJ1-3; D perhaps matches TRBD1 (5 bases). V was cut by 4 bases and J by 8 bases, with 21 bases left in between. Germline assignment: CDR1 SEHNR and CDR2 FQNEAQ (reference sequence). CDR3 length: 16 amino acids. CDR3 loop: CASSSSRGPTEDTIYF. The CDR3 bases are TGTGCCAGCAGCTCCTCAAGGGGACCCACGGAAGACACCATATATTTT.

V is TRBV19 and J is TRBJ2-7, with 14 bases identical to TRBD2. Germline CDR1 LNHDA, CDR2 SQIVND (reference sequence). Trimming removed 6 bases from V and 3 bases from J; junction bases left unmatched: 4. This CDR3 region has 15 residues. DNA for the CDR3: TGTGCCAGTAGCCCGGGACTAGCGGGAGTCTACGAGCAGTACTTC. Its translation: CASSPGLAGVYEQYF.

CDR3: CASSSGTGAYEQYF. The CDR3 DNA is TGTGCCAGCAGCTCCGGGACAGGGGCCTACGAGCAGTACTTC. V and J are TRBV11-2 and TRBJ2-7; 10 positions agree with TRBD1. CDR1 and CDR2 (germline): SGHAT, FQNNGV. This CDR3 is built from 14 residues. After removal of 4 bases from V and 2 bases from J, the junction contained 2 bases not matched to a gene.

This rearrangement joins TRBV27 to TRBJ2-1; no clear D. The germline V gene encodes CDR1 MNHEY and CDR2 SMNVEV (reference sequence). The V and J ends lost 3 bases and 6 bases respectively, with 15 bases between them. The CDR3 runs 15 residues. The CDR3 sequence is CASSFDLRGPNEQFF. In DNA form, the CDR3 reads TGTGCCAGCAGTTTTGACTTGAGAGGACCCAATGAGCAGTTCTTC.

A word on this clone: The same CDR3 can be traced to other DNA sequences in this sample. V gene TRBV9 combines with J gene TRBJ2-2; D may be TRBD2 (6 bases). V lost 4 bases to trimming and J lost 6 bases, with 19 bases between them. The CDR3 loop spans 16 amino acids. The germline CDR1 and CDR2 sequences are SGDLS and YYNGEE. CDR3 sequence reads: CASSPSPGPGAGELFF. CDR3 coding DNA: TGTGCCAGCAGCCCATCACCGGGCCCGGGGGCCGGGGAGCTGTTTTTT.

This chain joins TRBV15 and TRBJ2-3, with a weak D call TRBD1 (6 bases). This CDR3 has 14 residues. The V gene lost 1 base and the J gene lost 5 bases, with 10 bases spanning the gap. Looked up from germline, CDR1 is LNHNV and CDR2 is YYDKDF (reference sequence). CDR3 coding DNA: TGTGCCACCAGCAGAGGTAGAGGGGGAGATACGCAGTATTTT. Amino acid sequence: CATSRGRGGDTQYF.

V and J are TRBV28 and TRBJ2-7; 7 bases agree with TRBD2. CDR3 length equals 18 residues. Germline trimming cut 6 bases from V and 6 bases from J; bases unmatched to any gene: 23. Germline lookup yields CDR1 MDHEN and CDR2 SYDVKM. The CDR3 loop reads CASSSLVSRGRDLLEQYF. The CDR3 coding sequence is TGTGCCAGCAGCTCGCTGGTATCTAGAGGGAGGGATCTCCTCGAGCAGTACTTC.

The V and J genes are TRBV7-9 and TRBJ1-4; D uncertain. The CDR3 is 14 residues long. The V and J ends lost 5 bases and 5 bases respectively, with 12 bases between them. The germline V gene encodes CDR1 SEHNR and CDR2 FQNEAQ (reference sequence). In DNA form, the CDR3 reads TGTGCCAGCAGCCCCCAGGAAAGGAATGAAAAACTGTTTTTT. It translates to CASSPQERNEKLFF.

The chain employs TRBV7-9 and TRBJ2-1, with 7 bases matching TRBD2. Germline lookup yields CDR1 SEHNR and CDR2 FQNEAQ (reference sequence). V lost 5 bases, J lost 6 bases, and 13 bases stayed unmatched. CDR3 length equals 16 residues. CDR3 residues: CASSPRRGGPLNEQFF. The DNA of the CDR3 is TGTGCCAGCAGCCCCCGACGGGGAGGGCCTCTCAATGAGCAGTTCTTC.

V gene TRBV4-1 combines with J gene TRBJ2-7, with D tentatively TRBD1 or TRBD2 (5 bases each). This CDR3 comprises 16 residues. V dropped 2 bases and J dropped 0 bases, with 14 bases sitting between them. Germline V gives CDR1 MGHRA, CDR2 YSYEKL. The DNA for the CDR3 is TGCGCCAGCAGCCAATATTATGGGGGATCCTCCTACGAGCAGTACTTC. Amino acids: CASSQYYGGSSYEQYF.

The chain joins TRBV27 to TRBJ2-3; D might be TRBD2 (5 bases). Germline values: CDR1 MNHEY, CDR2 SMNVEV (reference sequence). The CDR3 spans 13 residues. V dropped 1 base and J dropped 10 bases, with 12 bases sitting between them. For the CDR3, the DNA is TGTGCCAGCAGTTTATATTCGTGGGAGCCGCAGTATTTT. The encoded protein is CASSLYSWEPQYF.

The chain recombines TRBV5-4 with TRBJ2-7; D is perhaps TRBD1 or TRBD2 (5 bases each). Trimming removed 7 bases from V and 7 bases from J, with 21 bases in between. The germline gives CDR1 SGHNT, CDR2 YYREEE (reference sequence). CDR3 length equals 14 residues. Here the CDR3 DNA reads TGTGCCAGCTCCGTCGGGGCAGGGCTAAGGGAGCAGTACTTC. Its protein product is CASSVGAGLREQYF.

V gene TRBV19 combines with J gene TRBJ1-1; D unclear. Per the germline V gene, CDR1 is LNHDA and CDR2 is SQIVND (reference sequence). The CDR3 loop spans 12 amino acids. Between the trimmed V and J ends, which lost 5 bases and 5 bases, there was a span of 9 bases. CDR3 coding DNA: TGTGCCAGTAGTCCGTCGGGAACTGAAGCTTTCTTT. It encodes CASSPSGTEAFF.

The chain has TRBV4-2 and TRBJ1-4; D not certain. CDR1 is LGHNA, CDR2 YNFKEQ, per germline. The CDR3 consists of 16 residues. With 1 base removed from V and 1 base from J, the gap between germline ends came to 10 bases. The CDR3: CASSQALAGTNEKLFF. CDR3 nucleotide sequence: TGTGCCAGCAGCCAAGCGTTAGCAGGAACTAATGAAAAACTGTTTTTT.

This chain connects TRBV11-2 to TRBJ2-7, with D possibly TRBD2 on 6 matching bases. This CDR3 is built from 14 residues. Trimming removed 4 bases at V and 3 bases at J, with 13 bases between. Germline CDR1 SGHAT, CDR2 FQNNGV. As DNA, the CDR3 is TGTGCCAGCAGCTCGGGAGTAGGGGACTACGAGCAGTACTTC. Translated, it gives CASSSGVGDYEQYF. Filled out from reference TRBV11-2 and TRBJ2-7, the complete variable domain reads EAGVAQSPRYKIIEKRQSVAFWCNPISGHATLYWYQQILGQGPKLLIQFQNNGVVDDSQLPKDRFSAERLKGVDSTLKIQPAKLEDSAVYLCASSSGVGDYEQYFGPGTRLTVT.

For this clone: Germline and junction disagree at one end, which may indicate a read error. The chain has TRBV6-1 and TRBJ2-2; 9 nucleotides agree with TRBD1. Germline-derived CDR1 and CDR2 are MNHNS and SASEGT. The CDR3 contains 16 residues. As DNA, the CDR3 is TGTGCCAGCACTGAACGCACAGGGGGCTTCACCGGGGAGCTGTTTTTT. Its translation: CASTERTGGFTGELFF.

The genes are TRBV5-1 and TRBJ2-7, with D uncertain. The CDR3 runs to 16 residues. Per the germline V gene, CDR1 is SGHRS and CDR2 is YFSETQ. Deletions cut 4 bases from V and 2 bases from J, with 19 bases between. The CDR3 DNA follows: TGCGCCAGCAGCGGGCTACCTACGGCCCCCGCCTACGAGCAGTACTTC. Amino acid sequence: CASSGLPTAPAYEQYF.